This TCR beta chain was recovered during a study of blood T cell repertoires in COVID-19. Assay used: immunoSEQ multiplex PCR; TCRdb lists only in-frame clones, some missing. The table has 70,000 to 90,000 clones, 65% to 90% seen once. The CDR3 has 14 amino acids. From germline, CDR1 is MGHRA and CDR2 YSYEKL. Trimming shortened V by 4 bases and J by 0 bases, and 6 bases separated the two germline ends. Followed over time, Seattle patients had been enrolled while infection was active. Sample: peripheral blood. The chain carries TRBV4-1 and TRBJ1-4; D gene uncertain. The sequence was collected from a man aged 45 to 65 with COVID-19, enrolled during active disease. This CDR3 is CASSRAATNEKLFF. CDR3 sequence (DNA): TGCGCCAGCAGCCGAGCTGCAACTAATGAAAAACTGTTTTTT.